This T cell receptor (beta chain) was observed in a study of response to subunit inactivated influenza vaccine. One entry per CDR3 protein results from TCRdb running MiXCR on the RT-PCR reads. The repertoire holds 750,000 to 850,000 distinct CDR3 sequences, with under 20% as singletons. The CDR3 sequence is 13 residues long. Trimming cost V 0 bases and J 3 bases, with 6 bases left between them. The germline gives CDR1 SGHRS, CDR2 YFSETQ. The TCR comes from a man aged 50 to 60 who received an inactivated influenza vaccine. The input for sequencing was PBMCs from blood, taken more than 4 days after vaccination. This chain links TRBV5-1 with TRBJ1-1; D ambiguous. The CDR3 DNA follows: TGCGCCAGCAGCTTGGAAACTGACACTGAAGCTTTCTTT. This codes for CASSLETDTEAFF.